This T cell receptor beta chain was obtained from a study of ipilimumab plus nivolumab after autologous stem cell transplantation. Libraries were prepared by immunoSEQ multiplex PCR; TCRdb keeps only in-frame clonotypes and omits some of them. This table has around 19,000 clones, 81% appearing once. The CDR3 has 15 residues. In germline, CDR1 is MNHEY, CDR2 SMNVEV (reference sequence). The V end was cut by 6 bases, the J end by 2 bases, with 17 bases between. The source is a male donor with diffuse large B-cell lymphoma. The chain couples TRBV27 to TRBJ2-7, with D maybe TRBD1 (5 bases). The sequenced sample was PBMCs, obtained in a trial of ipilimumab plus nivolumab as post-transplant consolidation. The CDR3 bases are TGTGCCAGCAGAGATTCAGGGTATCCCCCCTACGAGCAGTACTTC. Encoded protein: CASRDSGYPPYEQYF.